The clone carrying this TCR beta chain was detected ten times or more. This CDR3 has 14 amino acids. Germline-derived CDR1 and CDR2 are SGHDN and FVKESK. Trimming took off 3 bases at V and 0 bases at J, with 8 bases between the two ends. In TCRdb, the 5' RACE reads were re-called with MiXCR into one record per CDR3 protein. Of about 52,000 distinct CDR3 sequences in the sample, 3% to 4.5% were seen once. The sample belongs to a study of neurological immune-mediated disorders. PBMCs stored at -80 C, 2 million in total, were the source of the unsorted libraries. This chain joins TRBV14 and TRBJ1-2, with D hard to call. The sequence was collected from a man aged 55 to 70 with multiple sclerosis. The sequenced material came from PBMCs. In DNA form, the CDR3 reads TGTGCCAGCAGCCACGGGGTAGCTAACTATGGCTACACCTTC. Translating it yields CASSHGVANYGYTF.